These 15 T cell receptor beta chains were all obtained from the same sample, sequenced in a study of blood T cell repertoires in COVID-19. Measured with immunoSEQ multiplex PCR; TCRdb has only the in-frame clones, and not every one. The sample records 150,000 to 200,000 clones, 76% being singletons. The sample taken for sequencing was PBMCs or T cells enriched from blood (not recorded which). Every receptor here comes from a woman aged 50 to 65 with acute COVID-19.

CDR3 residues: CASSLTSGQETQYF. DNA for the CDR3: TGCGCCAGCAGCTTGACTAGCGGCCAAGAGACCCAGTACTTC. The chain carries TRBV10-1 and TRBJ2-5, with 9 bases aligning to TRBD2. Unmatched junction bases numbered 3, after V lost 6 bases and J lost 1 base. CDR1 WNHNN and CDR2 SYGVQD come from the germline V gene (reference sequence). The CDR3 covers 14 residues.

This chain joins TRBV5-1 and TRBJ2-1, with 9 bases aligning to TRBD2. V trimming: 4 bases; J trimming: 7 bases; junction bases outside the gene matches: 9. Germline values: CDR1 SGHRS, CDR2 YFSETQ. The CDR3 runs 15 residues. The CDR3 sequence is CASSRSSGVRNEQFF. The CDR3, as DNA: TGCGCCAGCAGCCGGTCTAGCGGGGTACGGAATGAGCAGTTCTTC.

The CDR3 nucleotides are TGTGCCAGCAGTTTCGGGGGGCCCCAGCATTTT. This sequence encodes CASSFGGPQHF. The chain has TRBV28 and TRBJ1-5, with D possibly TRBD1 on 5 matching bases. Germline-derived CDR1 and CDR2 are MDHEN and SYDVKM. V was cut by 3 bases and J by 9 bases, with 6 bases left in between. The CDR3 has 11 amino acids.

J is TRBJ1-2 and V is TRBV30; TRBD1 aligns across 7 bases. The CDR3 contains 15 residues. With 3 bases clipped from V and 4 bases from J, the junction kept 11 bases outside the gene matches. CDR1 is GTSNPN, CDR2 SVGIG, per germline (reference sequence). CDR3 coding DNA: TGTGCCTGGAGCGAACTCGGACAGGCGGGCTATGGCTACACCTTC. Translated: CAWSELGQAGYGYTF.

The genes are TRBV18 and TRBJ2-7; 7 bases match TRBD2. The ends lost 4 bases at V and 5 bases at J; junction bases unmatched: 11. The germline V gene has CDR1 KGHSH and CDR2 LQKENI. The CDR3 covers 15 residues. CDR3: CASSLNAGDSDEQYV. The CDR3 DNA reads TGTGCCAGCTCACTTAACGCGGGGGATAGCGACGAGCAGTACGTC.

This chain uses TRBV6-2 or TRBV6-3 with TRBJ1-2; D gene ambiguous. Germline assignment: CDR1 MNHEY and CDR2 SVGEGT. The V gene lost 2 bases and the J gene lost 5 bases, with 6 bases spanning the gap. The CDR3 runs to 12 residues. CDR3 sequence reads: CASSYTVYGYTF. In DNA, the CDR3 is TGTGCCAGCAGTTACACAGTGTATGGCTACACCTTC.

V is TRBV11-3 and J is TRBJ2-5, with D perhaps TRBD1 (7 bases). The CDR3 loop spans 16 amino acids. Germline assignment: CDR1 SGHNT and CDR2 YENEEA. V gave up 5 bases and J gave up 4 bases, with 20 bases separating them. DNA of the CDR3: TGTGCCAGCAGCCCGGGGTCAGGGGGGACTGGAGAGACCCAGTACTTC. Translated, it gives CASSPGSGGTGETQYF.

The chain combines TRBV3-1 (or the pseudogene TRBV3-2) with TRBJ1-1; 8 nucleotides line up with TRBD1. V dropped 4 bases and J dropped 1; count of bases not matched to a gene: 2. The length of the CDR3 is 14 residues. The germline V gene has CDR1 LGHDT and CDR2 YNNKEL (reference sequence). The CDR3 bases are TGTGCCAGCAGCCCGGACAGGGCGAACACTGAAGCTTTCTTT. Encoded protein: CASSPDRANTEAFF.

This sequence joins TRBV3-1 (or the pseudogene TRBV3-2) and TRBJ1-3; D gene uncertain. The CDR3 has 14 residues. The V end was cut by 3 bases, the J end by 0 bases, with 6 bases between. Looked up from germline, CDR1 is LGHDT and CDR2 is YNNKEL (reference sequence). The CDR3 spells CASSQQVSGNTIYF. The DNA of the CDR3 is TGTGCCAGCAGCCAGCAGGTCTCTGGAAACACCATATATTTT.

This chain connects TRBV6-5 to TRBJ1-2; no definite D call. Trimming took off 1 base at V and 7 bases at J, with 13 bases between the two ends. In germline, CDR1 is MNHEY, CDR2 SVGAGI. There are 14 residues in the CDR3. This CDR3 reads CASSYLRMPGGYTF. CDR3 nucleotides: TGTGCCAGCAGTTACTTAAGGATGCCGGGTGGCTACACCTTC.

This clone was seen only once. The chain recombines TRBV5-1 with TRBJ2-4, with TRBD2 matching 8 bases. CDR1 and CDR2 from the germline V gene are SGHRS and YFSETQ. The CDR3 runs 14 residues. The J segment lost 8 bases and the V segment lost 2 bases, leaving 6 bases of the junction unmatched. The CDR3 region has the DNA TGCGCCAGCAGCTTTTCCGGGAGGGAAGACATTCAGTACTTC. Its translation: CASSFSGREDIQYF. Complete variable domain (other parts from reference TRBV5-1 and TRBJ2-4): KAGVTQTPRYLIKTRGQQVTLSCSPISGHRSVSWYQQTPGQGLQFLFEYFSETQRNKGNFPGRFSGRQFSNSRSEMNVSTLELGDSALYLCASSFSGREDIQYFGAGTRLSVL.

This chain links TRBV6-2 or TRBV6-3 with TRBJ1-2; no firm D call. Per the germline V gene, CDR1 is MNHEY and CDR2 is SVGEGT. The CDR3 covers 14 residues. The V end lost 4 bases, the J end lost 3 bases, and 12 bases lay between the germline ends. CDR3 DNA: TGTGCCAGCAGTTGGGGAGGACGAGACTATGGCTACACCTTC. This sequence encodes CASSWGGRDYGYTF.

This rearrangement joins TRBV19 to TRBJ2-2, with 8 bases fitting TRBD1. This CDR3 contains 16 residues. Germline CDR1 LNHDA, CDR2 SQIVND (reference sequence). V shed 6 bases, J shed 1 base, and the junction held 7 bases outside the gene matches. In DNA form, the CDR3 reads TGTGCCAGTAGAATTTCAGGGGGCATGAACACCGGGGAGCTGTTTTTT. Amino acid sequence: CASRISGGMNTGELFF.

This sequence joins TRBV3-1 (or the pseudogene TRBV3-2) and TRBJ1-1, with no clear D. This CDR3 is 15 amino acids long. Germline CDR1 and CDR2: LGHDT and YNNKEL (reference sequence). V lost 1 base and J lost 0, with 9 bases in between. The CDR3 spells CASSQGGQLNTEAFF. As DNA, the CDR3 is TGTGCCAGCAGCCAAGGAGGGCAGCTGAACACTGAAGCTTTCTTT.

This clone appeared a few times. The chain carries TRBV21-1 and TRBJ2-5; the table's D call TRBD2 went unverified against the DNA. TRBV21-1 is a recognized pseudogene. This CDR3 is 13 amino acids long. CDR3 residues: CASSKRTTGTQYF. The CDR3 bases are TGTGCCAGCAGCAAACGAACCACCGGGACCCAGTACTTC.